This T cell receptor beta chain was captured in a study of T cells in tumors after PD-1 blockade. On the study more broadly: Treatment was either pembrolizumab 200 mg every 3 weeks or cemiplimab 350 mg every 2 weeks. On average, peripheral blood gave about 120,000 TCR templates and about 40,000 unique clonotypes.

Of note for this clone: Antigen specificity is unknown.

Study-level points and caveats: Some novel exhausted tumor clones appeared in pre-treatment blood, suggesting peripheral recruitment.

TCRdb's copy holds only in-frame clones and misses some; the assay was immunoSEQ multiplex PCR. The sample holds a few thousand clones, roughly 80% seen once. Trimming shortened V by 0 bases and J by 3 bases, and 11 bases separated the two germline ends. The length of the CDR3 is 15 residues. Germline V gene lookup returns CDR1 SGDLS and CDR2 YYNGEE. The TCR originated in a human donor with advanced basal cell or squamous cell carcinoma (not recorded which). The chain employs TRBV9 and TRBJ2-3; D gene ambiguous. Sequencing used PBMCs, obtained after anti-PD-1 therapy. The CDR3 coding sequence is TGTGCCAGCAGCGTAGATCTGGGGATGACAGATACGCAGTATTTT. Residues: CASSVDLGMTDTQYF. The whole variable domain, filled in from reference TRBV9 and TRBJ2-3, reads DSGVTQTPKHLITATGQRVTLRCSPRSGDLSVYWYQQSLDQGLQFLIQYYNGEERAKGNILERFSAQQFPDLHSELNLSSLELGDSALYFCASSVDLGMTDTQYFGPGTRLTVL.